Below, one T cell receptor beta chain is given with its context. Its antigen is not known. Germline loops: CDR1 SGHTA, CDR2 FQGNSA. This CDR3 comprises 15 residues. V gave up 1 base and J gave up 4 bases; unmatched junction bases: 5. All patients picked for sequencing had shown, by flow cytometry, an expansion of CD8+CD57+ cells. Each patient carried a diagnosis of severe acquired aplastic anemia. Blood was sampled before the patients had received any therapy. The sample is drawn from a study of CD8+CD57+ T cells in acquired aplastic anemia. General study findings and limits: Any difference that existed in CD8+ Simpson's diversity between patients and controls was not significant.

The study profiled TCR beta VDJ and CDR3 using genomic DNA as template. Each CDR3 protein gets one entry after TCRdb re-called the reads with MiXCR. The repertoire includes just over 200,000 distinct CDR3 sequences, around three fifths of them detected once, and roughly 64% sits in the top ten. The source material was sorted CD4+, CD8+, or CD8+CD57+ T cells (not recorded which) from PBMCs. The chain joins TRBV7-2 to TRBJ1-1; the match to TRBD1 covers 8 bases. This TCR derives from a human donor with aplastic anemia. The CDR3: CASSLGQGLITEAFF. In nucleotides, the CDR3 is TGTGCCAGCAGCTTAGGACAGGGGCTAATCACTGAAGCTTTCTTT.